This paragraph covers one T cell receptor (beta chain) sequence. Antigen specificity is unknown. Each of the donors had roughly 9.3 milliliters of peripheral blood drawn into EDTA-treated Vacutainer tubes. A second PCR, run for 7 to 11 cycles, used a sample-barcoded 5' primer plus a J-beta primer mix. From the 5' RACE reads, TCRdb called clonotypes with MiXCR, one entry per CDR3 protein. There are some 640,000 distinct CDR3 sequences in the sample; 45% to 50% occur only once, and around a third lies in the top ten. These data come from a study of blood T cells in healthy people across ages. General observations from the study: A strong correlation was seen between TCR beta diversity and naive T cell percentage.

The TCR was taken from a woman aged 55-69 years in good health. The sample consisted of blood.

In nucleotides, the CDR3 is TGTGCCAGCAGCCCCCGGTCCGGGAGCAATGAGCAGTACTTC. It is translated as CASSPRSGSNEQYF. The rearrangement links TRBV5-5 to TRBJ2-5, with D possibly being TRBD2 (6 bases). V lost 4 bases to trimming and J lost 11 bases, with 21 bases between them. This CDR3 is 14 amino acids long. The V gene's germline CDR1 is SGHKS and CDR2 YYEKEE (reference sequence).